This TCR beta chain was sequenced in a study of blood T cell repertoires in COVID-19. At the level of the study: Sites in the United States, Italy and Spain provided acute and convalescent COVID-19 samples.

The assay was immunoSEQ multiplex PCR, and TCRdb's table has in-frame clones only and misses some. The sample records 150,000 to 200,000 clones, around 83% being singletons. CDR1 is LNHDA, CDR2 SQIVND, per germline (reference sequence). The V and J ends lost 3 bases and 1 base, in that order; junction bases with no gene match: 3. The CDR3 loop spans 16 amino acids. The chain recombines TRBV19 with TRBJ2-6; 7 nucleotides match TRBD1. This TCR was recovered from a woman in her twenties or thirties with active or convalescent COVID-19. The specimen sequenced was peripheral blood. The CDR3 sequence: CASSMGDRSGANVLTF. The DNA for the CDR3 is TGTGCCAGTAGTATGGGGGACAGATCTGGGGCCAACGTCCTGACTTTC.